The rows below give T cell receptor beta chains drawn from one sample of a study of blood T cell repertoires in COVID-19. Only in-frame clones appear in the TCRdb table, and some are missing; sequencing was by immunoSEQ multiplex PCR. Among roughly 70,000 clones listed, under 90% were seen once. Sequencing was carried out using peripheral blood. These receptors all come from a man in his 70s who had recovered from COVID-19. The CDR3 runs from the conserved cysteine through the conserved F or W. The D gene is left open where the match is weak. Not every row has a clone size; where given, it reads once, few, many or a size class.

cdr3_length,clone_size,d_call,j_call,v_call,cdr3_aa,cdr3_nt
15,NA,NA,TRBJ2-5,TRBV15,CATSRAGIWQETQYF,TGTGCCACCAGCAGAGCAGGAATATGGCAAGAGACCCAGTACTTC
17,NA,TRBD1,TRBJ2-1,TRBV6-1,CASSEVHGQGAYNEQFF,TGTGCCAGCAGTGAAGTACACGGACAGGGGGCATACAATGAGCAGTTCTTC
20,NA,NA,TRBJ1-6,TRBV4-3,CASSQAWGGTQRSYNSPLHF,TGCGCCAGCAGCCAAGCATGGGGTGGGACTCAAAGGTCCTATAATTCACCCCTCCACTTT
16,NA,NA,TRBJ2-1,TRBV10-1,CASSDGYRGVDNEQFF,TGCGCCAGCAGTGACGGTTATCGGGGAGTGGATAATGAGCAGTTCTTC
15,NA,NA,TRBJ1-1,TRBV25-1,CASSEWGVMNTEAFF,TGTGCCAGCAGTGAATGGGGGGTTATGAACACTGAAGCTTTCTTT
12,NA,NA,TRBJ2-3,TRBV14,CASSLYTDTQYF,TGTGCCAGCAGCCTATACACAGATACGCAGTATTTT
13,few,NA,TRBJ2-7,TRBV5-1,CASSLTVAYEQYF,TGCGCCAGCAGCTTGACGGTTGCCTACGAGCAGTACTTC
15,NA,NA,TRBJ1-2,TRBV30,CAWSDLPGEVGGYTF,TGTGCCTGGAGTGACCTCCCGGGAGAGGTTGGTGGCTACACCTTC
18,NA,TRBD2,TRBJ2-1,TRBV5-4,CASSFSYTGGGADNEQFF,TGTGCCAGCAGCTTCTCGTATACTGGCGGGGGGGCAGACAATGAGCAGTTCTTC
17,NA,NA,TRBJ1-6,TRBV7-2,CASSLGATVLGGSPLHF,TGTGCCAGCAGCTTAGGGGCCACTGTTTTGGGAGGTTCACCCCTCCACTTT
17,NA,TRBD1,TRBJ2-1,TRBV9,CASSAEAGTGRMDEQFF,TGTGCCAGCAGCGCCGAGGCGGGGACAGGGAGAATGGATGAGCAGTTCTTC
13,NA,NA,TRBJ1-1,TRBV30,CAWMTDLNTEAFF,TGTGCCTGGATGACAGACCTTAACACTGAAGCTTTCTTT
12,NA,NA,TRBJ2-7,TRBV3-1/TRBV3-2,CASSGQVYEQYF,TGTGCCAGCTCGGGACAAGTCTACGAGCAGTACTTC
14,few,NA,TRBJ1-4,TRBV27,CASRFIATNEKLFF,TGTGCCAGCAGATTCATTGCAACTAATGAAAAACTGTTTTTT
17,once,NA,TRBJ2-3,TRBV3-1/TRBV3-2,CASSQGRGRSPTDTQYF,TGTGCCAGCAGCCAAGGGAGGGGACGGAGCCCCACAGATACGCAGTATTTT
18,NA,TRBD1,TRBJ1-5,TRBV28,CASSEVEGASFSNQPQHF,TGTGCCAGCAGTGAGGTGGAGGGGGCTTCTTTTAGCAATCAGCCCCAGCATTTT